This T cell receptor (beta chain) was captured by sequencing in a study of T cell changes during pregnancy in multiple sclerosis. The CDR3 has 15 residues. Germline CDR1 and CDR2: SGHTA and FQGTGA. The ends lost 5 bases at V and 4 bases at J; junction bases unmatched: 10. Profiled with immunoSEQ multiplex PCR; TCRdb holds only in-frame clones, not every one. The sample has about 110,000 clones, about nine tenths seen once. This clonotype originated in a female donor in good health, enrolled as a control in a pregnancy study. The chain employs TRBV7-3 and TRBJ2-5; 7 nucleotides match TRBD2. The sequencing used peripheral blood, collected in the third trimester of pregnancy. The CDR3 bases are TGTGCCAGCAGCCCCTGGCGGGGGAGGTCAGAGACCCAGTACTTC. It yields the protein CASSPWRGRSETQYF.